One and the same sample provided the 3 T cell receptor beta chains below, sequenced in a study of neurological immune-mediated disorders. Via MiXCR, TCRdb re-called the 5' RACE reads, giving one row per CDR3 protein. The sample consists of approximately 100,000 distinct CDR3 sequences, around 3.3% of them appearing once. The specimen sequenced was PBMCs. All receptors come from a woman between 18 and 30 years old with multiple sclerosis.

This clonotype turned up a few times. This chain links TRBV3-1 with TRBJ2-1; D uncertain. CDR1 and CDR2 (germline): LGHDT, YNNKEL (reference sequence). Trimming removed 3 bases from V and 11 bases from J, with 11 bases in between. The CDR3 extends over 12 amino acids. The CDR3 nucleotides read TGTGCCAGCAGCCAGGACGTGCGACAGCAGTTCTTC. Translated: CASSQDVRQQFF.

This clonotype was detected many times. The chain uses TRBV6-5 and TRBJ2-1; no reliable D call. CDR3 length equals 16 residues. Germline lookup yields CDR1 MNHEY and CDR2 SVGAGI. V shed 0 bases and J shed 1 base, with 10 bases lying between them. As DNA, the CDR3 is TGTGCCAGCAGTTACTCTGGCTTAGGGTCCTACAATGAGCAGTTCTTC. Its translation: CASSYSGLGSYNEQFF.

Comments on this clonotype: The junction does not match germline at one end; this may be a read error. This chain connects TRBV28 to TRBJ1-5, with 8 bases aligning to TRBD1. Germline CDR1 and CDR2: MDHEN and SYDVKM. The CDR3 is 15 amino acids. The chain's CDR3 is CASSLTGEVNKTQNF. The CDR3 bases are TGTGCCAGCAGCCTGACAGGGGAAGTGAATAAGACCCAGAATTTT.